Listed below are T cell receptor beta chains from one sample, sequenced in a study of T-cell reconstitution after alpha-beta-depleted transplantation in children. Using its own MiXCR run on the PCR reads, TCRdb lists one record per CDR3 protein. The sample lists roughly 400,000 distinct CDR3 sequences, around two fifths occurring once. The starting material was PBMCs, obtained before TCRalphabeta/CD19-depleted stem cell transplant. The receptors were sampled from a girl aged 2 to 10 with aplastic anemia, due to receive a stem cell transplant. The CDR3 runs from the conserved cysteine through the conserved F or W. Fields, in order: clone size, V gene, CDR3 length, J gene, D gene, CDR3 DNA, CDR3 protein. The D gene is left open where the match is weak. Where a row states a size, it is once, few, many or the class of an expanded clone; other rows omit it.

NA	TRBV6-5	16	TRBJ2-1	NA	TGTGCCAGCAGTTACTCGAATAGCGGATCCTACAATGAGCAGTTCTTC	CASSYSNSGSYNEQFF
many	TRBV7-2	13	TRBJ2-7	NA	TGTGCCAGCAGCTTAGAGCCCCTGTACGAGCAGTACTTC	CASSLEPLYEQYF
NA	TRBV20-1	14	TRBJ2-7	TRBD2	TGCAGTGTAGGCACTAGCGGCAATCCCTACGAGCAGTACTTC	CSVGTSGNPYEQYF
NA	TRBV25-1	13	TRBJ1-2	NA	TGTGCCAGCAGTGAATGGGCGGGCAGTTGCTACACCTTC	CASSEWAGSCYTF
few	TRBV11-2	16	TRBJ2-7	TRBD2	TGTGCCAGCAGCTTAGATGGGGGAGGGTCGCTTCACGAGCAGTACTTC	CASSLDGGGSLHEQYF
NA	TRBV7-2	15	TRBJ2-7	NA	TGTGCCAGCAGCTCTGTTTCGGGGGTGACCTACGAGCAGTACTTC	CASSSVSGVTYEQYF
NA	TRBV4-1	14	TRBJ2-3	NA	TGCGCCAGCAGCCAGAGCGTGGACACAGATACGCAGTATTTT	CASSQSVDTDTQYF
NA	TRBV20-1	14	TRBJ2-5	NA	TGCAGTGCTAGAGATCGGTGGGGTAAAGAGACCCAGCACTTC	CSARDRWGKETQHF
few	TRBV20-1	12	TRBJ2-7	TRBD1	TGCAGTGCTTGGGGGACAGGGCTCGAGCAGTACTTC	CSAWGTGLEQYF
few	TRBV4-3	12	TRBJ2-2	NA	TGCGCCAGCAGCCGCTTTTCGGGGGAGCTGTTTTTT	CASSRFSGELFF
NA	TRBV28	14	TRBJ2-5	NA	TGTGCCAGCAGCCCCCGACCAGTACAAGAGACCCAGTACTTC	CASSPRPVQETQYF
NA	TRBV20-1	13	TRBJ1-3	NA	TGCAGTGCTAGAGCTCCCTCTGGAAACACCATATATTTT	CSARAPSGNTIYF
NA	TRBV27	15	TRBJ2-3	TRBD1	TGTGCCAGCAGTTCCCACAGGGGAGAGACAGATACGCAGTATTTT	CASSSHRGETDTQYF
many	TRBV6-4	20	TRBJ2-5	NA	TGTGCCAGCAGTCGATGGGGACAGGTCTATCGCGGGAGAACCCAAGAGACCCAGTACTTC	CASSRWGQVYRGRTQETQYF
many	TRBV7-2	14	TRBJ1-1	TRBD1	TGTGCCAGCAGCGTTAGACAGGGCGCAACTGAAGCTTTCTTT	CASSVRQGATEAFF
once	TRBV7-2	15	TRBJ2-7	NA	TGTGCCAGCCTTCGGTGGGCCTCCTCCTCCTACGAGCAGTACTTC	CASLRWASSSYEQYF
many	TRBV7-2	14	TRBJ2-5	TRBD2	TGTGCCAGCAGCTCCTTCCTAGCGGCAGAGACCCAGTACTTC	CASSSFLAAETQYF
NA	TRBV5-1	15	TRBJ2-1	NA	TGCGCCAGCAGCCGGGACGGTAGCTCCTACAATGAGCAGTTCTTC	CASSRDGSSYNEQFF
many	TRBV15	14	TRBJ2-5	NA	TGTGCCACCAGCAGAGGCGGGCGCTTAGAGACCCAGTACTTC	CATSRGGRLETQYF
NA	TRBV6-6	12	TRBJ1-6	NA	TGTGCCAGCAGTTCTTCAGATTCACCCCTCCACTTT	CASSSSDSPLHF
many	TRBV6-1	17	TRBJ2-6	NA	TGTGCCAGCAGTGCGGGAATAACCACGGGAGGGGCCAACGTCCTGACTTTC	CASSAGITTGGANVLTF
few	TRBV7-2	14	TRBJ2-7	NA	TGTGCCAGCAGCTTAGCCATGTATTCGGGGGAGCAGTACTTC	CASSLAMYSGEQYF
many	TRBV29-1	14	TRBJ2-7	TRBD1	TGCAGCGCCTGCAGGGGGCGCGGGAACTACGAGCAGTACTTC	CSACRGRGNYEQYF
NA	TRBV29-1	13	TRBJ1-1	TRBD1	TGCAGCGCGCACCCGACAGGGAGGACTGAAGCTTTCTTT	CSAHPTGRTEAFF
once	TRBV15	14	TRBJ2-7	NA	TGTGCCACCAGCAAAGCAGGGGAGTCCTACGAGCAGTACTTC	CATSKAGESYEQYF
NA	TRBV12-3/TRBV12-4	12	TRBJ1-4	NA	TGTGCCAGCAGGAGTACTAATGAAAAACTGTTTTTT	CASRSTNEKLFF
NA	TRBV7-2	14	TRBJ2-3	NA	TGTGACAGCAGCTTGGACGGGAGTTTAGATACGCAGTATTTT	CDSSLDGSLDTQYF
few	TRBV20-1	17	TRBJ2-1	TRBD2	TGCAGTGCTCCCGCGGGACTAGCGGGAGGGCCCTACAATGAGCAGTTCTTC	CSAPAGLAGGPYNEQFF
NA	TRBV20-1	15	TRBJ2-1	NA	TGCAGTGTCCAGAATCGGGACTTTGAGTCAAATGAGCAGTTCTTC	CSVQNRDFESNEQFF
NA	TRBV29-1	11	TRBJ2-6	NA	TGCAGCGTTGATCGTGGTAACGTCCTGACTTTC	CSVDRGNVLTF
NA	TRBV7-2	16	TRBJ2-5	TRBD1	TGTGCCAGCAGCACCGATACAGGGGGAGGATTGGAGACCCAGTACTTC	CASSTDTGGGLETQYF
few	TRBV4-1	17	TRBJ2-5	NA	TGCGCCAGCAGCCAAGACAGGAGCGGGCAGTATCAAGAGACCCAGTACTTC	CASSQDRSGQYQETQYF
many	TRBV7-2	14	TRBJ2-5	NA	TGTGCCAGCAGCGTAGCAGGACAAGGAGAGACCCAGTACTTC	CASSVAGQGETQYF
many	TRBV2	21	TRBJ2-2	TRBD2	TGTGCCAGCAGCAAAATGTGGCTAGCGGGAGTGGTTCGGGAAAACACCGGGGAGCTGTTTTTT	CASSKMWLAGVVRENTGELFF
few	TRBV28	15	TRBJ2-5	NA	TGTGCCAGCAGTTTAGCCGGACACCTCCAAGAGACCCAGTACTTC	CASSLAGHLQETQYF
NA	TRBV20-1	14	TRBJ2-1	NA	TGCAGTGCTAGAGATTGGGTCAGGGTAAATGAGCAGTTCTTC	CSARDWVRVNEQFF
NA	TRBV5-1	16	TRBJ2-7	NA	TGCGCCAGCAGCTTGGTAGCCGGACAAGGATCCTACGAGCAGTACTTC	CASSLVAGQGSYEQYF
few	TRBV6-1	15	TRBJ1-2	NA	TGTGCCAGCAGCTCCCTCGGAAGGGGGGACTATGGCTACACCTTC	CASSSLGRGDYGYTF
NA	TRBV29-1	16	TRBJ2-1	TRBD2	TGCAGCGTTGAAGGCCTAGCGGGAGGAAATTACAATGAGCAGTTCTTC	CSVEGLAGGNYNEQFF
many	TRBV9	16	TRBJ2-1	TRBD2	TGTGCCAGCAGCACCACCGGGACTAGCGGTTACAATGAGCAGTTCTTC	CASSTTGTSGYNEQFF
NA	TRBV7-2	13	TRBJ1-1	NA	TGTGCCAGCAGCCTGAAGGGTAGGGCTGAAGCTTTCTTT	CASSLKGRAEAFF
NA	TRBV20-1	17	TRBJ2-3	TRBD2	TGCAGTGCTAGAGCCCCCGGGACTACCCCGAGCACAGATACGCAGTATTTT	CSARAPGTTPSTDTQYF
NA	TRBV20-1	14	TRBJ2-7	TRBD1	TGCAGTGCTAGACGTAGCGGACAGGGGTTGGAGCAGTACTTC	CSARRSGQGLEQYF
once	TRBV29-1	15	TRBJ2-4	NA	TGCAGCGTTGAAGATCAACAGGGCGTGGTAAACATTCAGTACTTC	CSVEDQQGVVNIQYF
NA	TRBV5-1	14	TRBJ2-5	TRBD2	TGCGCCAGCAGCTTGGGGGACTATGAAGAGACCCAGTACTTC	CASSLGDYEETQYF
once	TRBV9	15	TRBJ2-1	TRBD1	TGTGCCAGCAGCCCCCTTGACAGGGGGTCAAATGAGCAGTTCTTC	CASSPLDRGSNEQFF